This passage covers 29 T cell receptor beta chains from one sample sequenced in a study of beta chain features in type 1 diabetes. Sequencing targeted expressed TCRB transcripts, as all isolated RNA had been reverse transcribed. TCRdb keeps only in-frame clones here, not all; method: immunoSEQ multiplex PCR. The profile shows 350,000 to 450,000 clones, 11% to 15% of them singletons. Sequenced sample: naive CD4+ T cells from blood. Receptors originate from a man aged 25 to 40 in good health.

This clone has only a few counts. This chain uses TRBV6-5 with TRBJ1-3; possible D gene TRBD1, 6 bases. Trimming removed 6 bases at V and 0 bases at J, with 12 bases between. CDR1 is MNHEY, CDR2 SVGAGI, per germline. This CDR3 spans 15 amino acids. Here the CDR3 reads CASSSKTGSGNTIYF. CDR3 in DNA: TGTGCCAGCAGCTCTAAGACAGGCTCTGGAAACACCATATATTTT.

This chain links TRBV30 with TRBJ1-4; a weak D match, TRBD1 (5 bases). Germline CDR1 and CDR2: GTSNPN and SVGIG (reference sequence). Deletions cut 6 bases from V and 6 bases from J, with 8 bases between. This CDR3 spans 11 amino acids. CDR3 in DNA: TGTGCCTGCGCAGGGTATGAAAAACTGTTTTTT. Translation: CACAGYEKLFF.

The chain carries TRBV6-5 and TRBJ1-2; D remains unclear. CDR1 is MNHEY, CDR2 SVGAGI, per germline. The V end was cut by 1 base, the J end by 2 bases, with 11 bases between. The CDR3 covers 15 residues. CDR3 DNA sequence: TGTGCCAGCAGTTACTGGGCGAAGGGAAACTATGGCTACACCTTC. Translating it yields CASSYWAKGNYGYTF.

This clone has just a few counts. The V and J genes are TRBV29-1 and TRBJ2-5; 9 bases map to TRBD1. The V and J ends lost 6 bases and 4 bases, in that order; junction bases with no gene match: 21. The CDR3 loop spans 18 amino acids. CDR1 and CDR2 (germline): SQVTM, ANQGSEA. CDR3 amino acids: CSVMSGSRDRVGGETQYF. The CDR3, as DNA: TGCAGCGTAATGTCAGGGTCCCGGGACAGGGTTGGAGGAGAGACCCAGTACTTC. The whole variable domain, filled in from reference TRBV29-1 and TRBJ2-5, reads SAVISQKPSRDICQRGTSLTIQCQVDSQVTMMFWYRQQPGQSLTLIATANQGSEATYESGFVIDKFPISRPNLTFSTLTVSNMSPEDSSIYLCSVMSGSRDRVGGETQYFGPGTRLLVL.

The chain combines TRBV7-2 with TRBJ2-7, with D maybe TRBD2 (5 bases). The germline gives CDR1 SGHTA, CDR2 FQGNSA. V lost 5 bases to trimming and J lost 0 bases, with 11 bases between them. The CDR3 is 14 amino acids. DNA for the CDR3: TGTGCCAGCAGCCTAAAGCGGAGCTCCTACGAGCAGTACTTC. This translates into CASSLKRSSYEQYF.

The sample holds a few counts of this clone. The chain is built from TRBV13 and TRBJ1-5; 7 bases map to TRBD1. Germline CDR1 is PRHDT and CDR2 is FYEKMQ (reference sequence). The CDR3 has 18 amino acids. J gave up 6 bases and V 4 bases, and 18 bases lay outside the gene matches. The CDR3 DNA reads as TGTGCCAGCAGCTCCATGTGGGTAGGACAGGCAATCACTCAGCCCCAGCATTTT. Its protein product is CASSSMWVGQAITQPQHF. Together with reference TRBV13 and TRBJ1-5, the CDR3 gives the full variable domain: AAGVIQSPRHLIKEKRETATLKCYPIPRHDTVYWYQQGPGQDPQFLISFYEKMQSDKGSIPDRFSAQQFSDYHSELNMSSLELGDSALYFCASSSMWVGQAITQPQHFGDGTRLSIL.

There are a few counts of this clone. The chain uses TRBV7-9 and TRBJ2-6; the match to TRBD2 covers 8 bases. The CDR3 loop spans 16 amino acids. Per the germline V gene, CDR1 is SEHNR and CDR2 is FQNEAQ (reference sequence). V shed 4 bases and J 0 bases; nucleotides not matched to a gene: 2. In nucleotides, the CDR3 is TGTGCCAGCAGCTATAGCGGGGACTCTGGGGCCAACGTCCTGACTTTC. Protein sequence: CASSYSGDSGANVLTF.

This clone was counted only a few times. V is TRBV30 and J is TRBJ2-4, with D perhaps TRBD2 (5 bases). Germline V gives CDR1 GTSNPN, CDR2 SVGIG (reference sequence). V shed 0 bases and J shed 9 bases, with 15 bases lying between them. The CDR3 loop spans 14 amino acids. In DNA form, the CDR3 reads TGTGCCTGGAGTGTACAGTATGGAGGCAGCATTCAGTACTTC. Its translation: CAWSVQYGGSIQYF.

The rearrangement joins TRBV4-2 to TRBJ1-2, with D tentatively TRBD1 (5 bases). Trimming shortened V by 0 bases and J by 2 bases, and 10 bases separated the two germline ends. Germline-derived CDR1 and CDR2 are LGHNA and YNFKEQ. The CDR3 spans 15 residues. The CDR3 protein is CASSQDVQGNYGYTF. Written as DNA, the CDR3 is TGTGCCAGCAGCCAAGATGTTCAGGGAAACTATGGCTACACCTTC.

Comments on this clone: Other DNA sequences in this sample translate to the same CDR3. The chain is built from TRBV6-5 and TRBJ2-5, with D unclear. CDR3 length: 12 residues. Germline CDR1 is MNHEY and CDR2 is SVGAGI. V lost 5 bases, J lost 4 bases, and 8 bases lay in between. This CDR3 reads CASSRLGETQYF. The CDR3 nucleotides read TGTGCCAGCAGTCGTCTTGGAGAGACCCAGTACTTC.

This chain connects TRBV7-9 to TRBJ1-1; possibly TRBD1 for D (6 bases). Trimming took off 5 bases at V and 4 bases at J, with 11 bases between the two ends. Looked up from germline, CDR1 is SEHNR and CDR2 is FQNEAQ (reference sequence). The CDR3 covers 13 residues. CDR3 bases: TGTGCCAGCAGCCCGAGAGGGGGCACTGAAGCTTTCTTT. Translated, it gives CASSPRGGTEAFF.

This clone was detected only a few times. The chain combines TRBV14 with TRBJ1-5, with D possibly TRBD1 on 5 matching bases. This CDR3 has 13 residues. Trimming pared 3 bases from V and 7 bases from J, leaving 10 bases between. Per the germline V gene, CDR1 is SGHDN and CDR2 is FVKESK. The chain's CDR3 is CASSQGVRQPQHF. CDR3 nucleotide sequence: TGTGCCAGCAGCCAGGGGGTACGGCAGCCCCAGCATTTT.

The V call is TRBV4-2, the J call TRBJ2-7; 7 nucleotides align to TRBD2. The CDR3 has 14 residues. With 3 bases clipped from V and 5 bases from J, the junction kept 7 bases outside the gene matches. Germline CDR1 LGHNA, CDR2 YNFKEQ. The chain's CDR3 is CASSHPGEGNEQYF. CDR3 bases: TGTGCCAGCAGCCACCCTGGGGAGGGTAACGAGCAGTACTTC.

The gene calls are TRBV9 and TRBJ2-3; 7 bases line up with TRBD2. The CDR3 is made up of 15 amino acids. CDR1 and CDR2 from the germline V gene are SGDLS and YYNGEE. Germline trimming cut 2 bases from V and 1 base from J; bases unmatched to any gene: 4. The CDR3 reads CASSVEGLGTDTQYF. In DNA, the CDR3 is TGTGCCAGCAGCGTTGAAGGACTAGGCACAGATACGCAGTATTTT.

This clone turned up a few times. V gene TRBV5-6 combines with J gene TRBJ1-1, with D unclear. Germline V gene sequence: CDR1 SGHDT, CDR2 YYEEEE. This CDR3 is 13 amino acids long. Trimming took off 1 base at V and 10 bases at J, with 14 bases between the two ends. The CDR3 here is CASSLIVRARAFF. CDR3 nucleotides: TGTGCCAGCAGCTTGATCGTGAGGGCGCGAGCTTTCTTT.

The CDR3 loop is CASSWRTGWETQYF. In nucleotides, the CDR3 is TGTGCCAGCAGCTGGCGCACAGGGTGGGAGACCCAGTACTTC. V and J are TRBV7-2 and TRBJ2-5, with TRBD1 as a possible D gene (6 bases). This CDR3 is 14 amino acids long. CDR1 is SGHTA, CDR2 FQGNSA, per germline. Trimming stripped 4 bases from V and 5 bases from J, with 14 bases between. Variable domain in full (rest from reference TRBV7-2 and TRBJ2-5): GAGVSQSPSNKVTEKGKDVELRCDPISGHTALYWYRQSLGQGLEFLIYFQGNSAPDKSGLPSDRFSAERTGGSVSTLTIQRTQQEDSAVYLCASSWRTGWETQYFGPGTRLLVL.

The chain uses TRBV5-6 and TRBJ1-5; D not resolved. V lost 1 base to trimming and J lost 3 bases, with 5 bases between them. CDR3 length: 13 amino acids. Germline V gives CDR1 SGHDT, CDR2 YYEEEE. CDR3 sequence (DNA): TGTGCCAGCAGCTTGCGATACAATCAGCCCCAGCATTTT. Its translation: CASSLRYNQPQHF.

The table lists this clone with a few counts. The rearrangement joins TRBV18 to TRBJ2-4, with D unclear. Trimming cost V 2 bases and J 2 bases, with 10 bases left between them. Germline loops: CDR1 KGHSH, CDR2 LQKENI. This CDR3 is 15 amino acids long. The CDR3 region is CASSPKSAPKNIQYF. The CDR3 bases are TGTGCCAGCTCACCAAAGTCGGCCCCCAAAAACATTCAGTACTTC.

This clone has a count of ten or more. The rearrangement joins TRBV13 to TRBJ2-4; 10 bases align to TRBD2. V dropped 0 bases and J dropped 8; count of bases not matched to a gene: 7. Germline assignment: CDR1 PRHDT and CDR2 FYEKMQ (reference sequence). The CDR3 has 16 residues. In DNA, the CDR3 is TGTGCCAGCAGCTTAGGACTCACTAGCGGGACTGACATTCAGTACTTC. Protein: CASSLGLTSGTDIQYF.

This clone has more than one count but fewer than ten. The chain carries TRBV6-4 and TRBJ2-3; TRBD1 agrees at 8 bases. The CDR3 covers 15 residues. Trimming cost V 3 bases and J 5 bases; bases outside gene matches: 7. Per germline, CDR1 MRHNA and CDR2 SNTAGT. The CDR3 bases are TGTGCCAGCAGTGAGCAGGGGGCGCGGGTAGATACGCAGTATTTT. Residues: CASSEQGARVDTQYF.

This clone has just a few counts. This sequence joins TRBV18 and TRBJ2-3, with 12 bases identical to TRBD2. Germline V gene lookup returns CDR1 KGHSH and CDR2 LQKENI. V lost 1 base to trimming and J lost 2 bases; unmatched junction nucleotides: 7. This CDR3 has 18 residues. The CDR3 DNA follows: TGTGCCAGCTCACCACGGGGGCGGACTAGCGGGGCCACAGATACGCAGTATTTT. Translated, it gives CASSPRGRTSGATDTQYF.

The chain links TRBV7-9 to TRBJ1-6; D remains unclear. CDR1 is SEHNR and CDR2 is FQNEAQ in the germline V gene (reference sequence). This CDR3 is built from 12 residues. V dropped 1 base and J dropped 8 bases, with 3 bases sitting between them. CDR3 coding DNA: TGTGCCAGCAGCTTAGTAGATTCACCCCTCCACTTT. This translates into CASSLVDSPLHF. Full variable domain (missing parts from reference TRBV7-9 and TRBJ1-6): DTGVSQNPRHKITKRGQNVTFRCDPISEHNRLYWYRQTLGQGPEFLTYFQNEAQLEKSRLLSDRFSAERPKGSFSTLEIQRTEQGDSAMYLCASSLVDSPLHFGNGTRLTVT.

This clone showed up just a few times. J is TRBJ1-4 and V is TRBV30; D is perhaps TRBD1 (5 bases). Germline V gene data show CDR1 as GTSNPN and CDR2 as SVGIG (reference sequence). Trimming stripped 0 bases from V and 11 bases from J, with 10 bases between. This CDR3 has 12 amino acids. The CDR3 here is CAWSVGRGKLFF. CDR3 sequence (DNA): TGTGCCTGGAGTGTAGGTCGGGGCAAACTGTTTTTT.

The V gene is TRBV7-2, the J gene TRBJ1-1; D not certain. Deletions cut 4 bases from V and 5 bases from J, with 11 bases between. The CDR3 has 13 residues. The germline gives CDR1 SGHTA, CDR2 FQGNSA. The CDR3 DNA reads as TGTGCCAGCAGCTCCAGGTGGGGAACTGAAGCTTTCTTT. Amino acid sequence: CASSSRWGTEAFF.

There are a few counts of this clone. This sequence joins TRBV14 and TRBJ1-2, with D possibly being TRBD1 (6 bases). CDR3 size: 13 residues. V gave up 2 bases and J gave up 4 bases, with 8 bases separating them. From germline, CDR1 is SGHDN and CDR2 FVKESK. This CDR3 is CASSQTTGYGYTF. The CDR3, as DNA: TGTGCCAGCAGCCAAACGACAGGCTATGGCTACACCTTC.

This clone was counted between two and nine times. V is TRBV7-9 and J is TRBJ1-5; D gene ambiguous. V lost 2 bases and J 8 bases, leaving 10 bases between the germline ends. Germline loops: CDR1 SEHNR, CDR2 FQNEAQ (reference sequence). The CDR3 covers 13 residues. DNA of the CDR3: TGTGCCAGCAGCTTAACGGGTTTCGAGCCCCAGCATTTT. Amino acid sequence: CASSLTGFEPQHF.

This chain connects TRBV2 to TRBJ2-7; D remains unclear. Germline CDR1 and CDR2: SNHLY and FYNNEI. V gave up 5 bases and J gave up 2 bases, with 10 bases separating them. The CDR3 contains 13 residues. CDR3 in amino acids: CASSNSFTYEQYF. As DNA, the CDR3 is TGTGCCAGCAGTAACTCGTTCACCTACGAGCAGTACTTC.

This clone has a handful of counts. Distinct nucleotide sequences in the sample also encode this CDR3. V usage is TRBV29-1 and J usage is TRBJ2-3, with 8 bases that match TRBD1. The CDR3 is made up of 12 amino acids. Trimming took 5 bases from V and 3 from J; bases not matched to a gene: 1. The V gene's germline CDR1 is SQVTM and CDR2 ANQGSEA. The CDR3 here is CSVRTGTDTQYF. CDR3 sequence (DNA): TGCAGCGTTCGGACAGGGACAGATACGCAGTATTTT.

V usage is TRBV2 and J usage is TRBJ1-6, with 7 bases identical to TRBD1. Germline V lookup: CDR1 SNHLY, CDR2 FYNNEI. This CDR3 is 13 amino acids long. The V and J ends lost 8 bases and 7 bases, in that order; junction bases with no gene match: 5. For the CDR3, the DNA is TGTGCCAGCCGGGACAGAAGAAATTCACCCCTCCACTTT. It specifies CASRDRRNSPLHF.